This T cell receptor (beta chain) was sequenced in a study of circulating CD8 cells and anti-PD-1 response in melanoma. Study-level background: Nivolumab was given intravenously at 3 mg/kg every 2 weeks. Of roughly 13 patients, seven got anti-PD-1 first and six had prior therapy. Responders had complete or partial responses; non-responders had stable or progressive disease.

General study results and limits: No tumor material was available, so peptide assays assessed reactivity.

From live CD3+CD8+TCRalphabeta+ cells, four PD-1 and/or TIGIT subsets were sorted. Each library started from roughly 15 ng of total RNA using the QIAseq Immune Repertoire TCR panel. A single record per CDR3 protein comes from TCRdb applying MiXCR to the reads. The table lists roughly 320 distinct CDR3 sequences, 13% to 15% of them singletons, with around 60% in the top ten. Germline CDR1 is SGHTA and CDR2 is FQGNSA. The CDR3 sequence is 15 residues long. The V gene end was trimmed by 5 bases and the J gene end by 0 bases; junction bases not matched to a gene: 4. By sample share, this clonotype is medium-sized. Its matching antigen is unknown.

The sequences come from CD8+ T cells from PBMCs, collected at baseline or after one month of anti-PD-1 therapy (not recorded which). The V and J genes are TRBV7-2 and TRBJ2-3; 8 bases fit TRBD2. The clonotype was recovered from a human donor with melanoma. The CDR3, as DNA: TGTGCCAGCAGCCCCGGGGGGGAGAGCACAGATACGCAGTATTTT. Encoded protein: CASSPGGESTDTQYF. The full variable domain, its missing parts supplied by reference TRBV7-2 and TRBJ2-3, is GAGVSQSPSNKVTEKGKDVELRCDPISGHTALYWYRQSLGQGLEFLIYFQGNSAPDKSGLPSDRFSAERTGGSVSTLTIQRTQQEDSAVYLCASSPGGESTDTQYFGPGTRLTVL.